Given below is one TCR beta chain in context. This record belongs to a study of T cell responses to AZD1222 COVID-19 vaccine. The CDR3 contains 17 residues. Germline CDR1 and CDR2: MNHEY and SMNVEV (reference sequence). V shed 2 bases and J shed 2 bases, with 19 bases lying between them. Only in-frame clones appear in the TCRdb table, and some are missing; sequencing was by immunoSEQ multiplex PCR. Altogether about 130,000 clones are present, roughly 94% being singletons, with the ten largest covering 5.5% to 8%. The receptor was isolated from an adult in good health. The sequencing used peripheral blood, collected on day 0 of AZD1222 vaccination. The V and J genes are TRBV27 and TRBJ2-7; a possible D gene is TRBD2 (6 bases). DNA for the CDR3: TGTGCCAGCAGTTTAAGGGGTGTGGGACTGTCTGCCTACGAGCAGTACTTC. Its protein product is CASSLRGVGLSAYEQYF.